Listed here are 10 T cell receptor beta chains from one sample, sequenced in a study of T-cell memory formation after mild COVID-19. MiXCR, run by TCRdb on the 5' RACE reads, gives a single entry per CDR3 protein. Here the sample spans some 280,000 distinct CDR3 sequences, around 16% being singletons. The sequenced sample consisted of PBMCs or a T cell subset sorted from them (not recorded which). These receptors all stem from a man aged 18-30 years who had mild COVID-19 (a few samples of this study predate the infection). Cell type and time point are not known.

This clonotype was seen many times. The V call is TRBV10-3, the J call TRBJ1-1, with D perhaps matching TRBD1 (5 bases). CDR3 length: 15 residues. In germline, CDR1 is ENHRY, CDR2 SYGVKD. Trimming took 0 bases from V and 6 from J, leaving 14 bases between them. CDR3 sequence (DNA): TGTGCCATCAGTGAGTCGATTCGGGAGGGGCCTGAAGCTTTCTTT. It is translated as CAISESIREGPEAFF.

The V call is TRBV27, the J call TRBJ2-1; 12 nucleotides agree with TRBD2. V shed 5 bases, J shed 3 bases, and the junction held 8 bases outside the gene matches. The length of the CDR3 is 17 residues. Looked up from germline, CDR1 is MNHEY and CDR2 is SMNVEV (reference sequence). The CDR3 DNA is TGTGCCAGCAGTCTCCGGACTAGCGGGGTTCTCTACAATGAGCAGTTCTTC. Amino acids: CASSLRTSGVLYNEQFF.

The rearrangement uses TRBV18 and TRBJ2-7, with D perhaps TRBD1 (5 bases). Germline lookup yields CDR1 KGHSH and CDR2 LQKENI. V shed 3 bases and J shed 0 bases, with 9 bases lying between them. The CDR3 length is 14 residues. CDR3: CASSPLTDSYEQYF. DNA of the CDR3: TGTGCCAGCTCACCTCTGACAGACTCCTACGAGCAGTACTTC.

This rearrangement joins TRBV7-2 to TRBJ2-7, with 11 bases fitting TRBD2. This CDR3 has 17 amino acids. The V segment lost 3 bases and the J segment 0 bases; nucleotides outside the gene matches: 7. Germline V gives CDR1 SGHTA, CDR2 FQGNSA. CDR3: CASSFTGTSGSSYEQYF. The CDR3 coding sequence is TGTGCCAGCAGCTTCACCGGGACTAGCGGATCCTCCTACGAGCAGTACTTC.

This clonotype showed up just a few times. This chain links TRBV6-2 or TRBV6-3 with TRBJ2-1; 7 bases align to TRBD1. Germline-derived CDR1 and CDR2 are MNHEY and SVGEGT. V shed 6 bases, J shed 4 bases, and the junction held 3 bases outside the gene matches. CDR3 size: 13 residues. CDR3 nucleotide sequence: TGTGCCAGCAGACTCAGGGGGTACAATGAGCAGTTCTTC. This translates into CASRLRGYNEQFF.

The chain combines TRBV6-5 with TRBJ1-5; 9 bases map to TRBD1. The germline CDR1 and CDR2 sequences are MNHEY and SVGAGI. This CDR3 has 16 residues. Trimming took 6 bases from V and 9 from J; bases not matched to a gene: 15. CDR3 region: CASRAGTGNLFRPQHF. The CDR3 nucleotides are TGTGCCAGCAGGGCCGGGACAGGGAATTTGTTTCGGCCCCAGCATTTT.

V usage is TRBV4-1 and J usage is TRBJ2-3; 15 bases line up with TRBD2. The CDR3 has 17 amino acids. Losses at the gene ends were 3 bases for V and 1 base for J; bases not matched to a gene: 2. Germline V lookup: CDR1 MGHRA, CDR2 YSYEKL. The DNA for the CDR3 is TGCGCCAGCAGCCAGTGGACTAGCGGGGGGGGCACAGATACGCAGTATTTT. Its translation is CASSQWTSGGGTDTQYF.

CDR3 sequence (DNA): TGTGCCAGCAGTTCCCGGGGGACGGCCCGAGCTTTCTTT. Amino acid sequence: CASSSRGTARAFF. The chain recombines TRBV6-2 or TRBV6-3 with TRBJ1-1; possible D gene TRBD1, 5 bases. V dropped 4 bases and J dropped 10 bases, with 16 bases sitting between them. The CDR3 runs to 13 residues. CDR1 is MNHEY, CDR2 SVGEGT, per germline.

The CDR3, as DNA: TGCGCCAGCAGCCAAGATAAGGACAGGGATGAGCAGTACTTC. Its translation: CASSQDKDRDEQYF. This chain joins TRBV4-3 and TRBJ2-7; TRBD1 aligns across 8 bases. Germline CDR1 reads LGHNA; CDR2 reads YSLEER. The junction had 5 bases not matched to a gene; V was cut back by 0 bases and J by 7 bases. The CDR3 sequence is 14 residues long.

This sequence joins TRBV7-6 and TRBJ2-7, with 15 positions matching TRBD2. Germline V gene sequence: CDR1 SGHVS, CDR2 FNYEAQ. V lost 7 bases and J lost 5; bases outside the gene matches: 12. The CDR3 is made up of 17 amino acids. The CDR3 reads CASTPRVGLAGGNEQYF. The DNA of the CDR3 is TGTGCCAGCACTCCCCGAGTGGGACTAGCGGGGGGCAACGAGCAGTACTTC.